This TCR beta chain was found in a study of blood T cell repertoires in COVID-19. Study in general: Specimens from acute and convalescent COVID-19 originated in the United States, Italy and Spain. In each case, the material was cDNA or gDNA derived from T cells, B-cell-depleted T cells, or PBMCs.

Enrolment of Seattle patients took place during active infection, and they were followed longitudinally. TCRdb's table, derived via immunoSEQ multiplex PCR, lists solely in-frame clones and lacks some. The profile shows approximately 530,000 clones, 70% to 90% of them singletons. Germline V gene data show CDR1 as SEHNR and CDR2 as FQNEAQ (reference sequence). Trimming at V came to 3 bases and at J to 6 bases, leaving 1 base not matched to a gene. The CDR3 covers 13 residues. This receptor was identified in a woman between 50 and 59 years old with COVID-19, enrolled during active disease. Material: peripheral blood. The chain joins TRBV7-9 to TRBJ1-2, with 10 bases matching TRBD1. The CDR3 nucleotides read TGTGCCAGCAGCTTCGGGACAGGGGATGGCTACACCTTC. Translating it yields CASSFGTGDGYTF.